The rows below give T cell receptor beta chains drawn from one sample of a study of cytomegalovirus exposure and HLA in healthy donors. Profiling relied on immunoSEQ multiplex PCR, and the TCRdb table lists in-frame clones only, not all of them. This table holds more than 130,000 clones, around 85% found once. Sequencing was done on a sample of PBMCs. These receptors originate from a man aged 35 to 55 in good health and CMV-seropositive. Each CDR3 is given with its conserved first and last residue. The D gene is left open where the match is weak. The size of a clone is reported for some rows only, either as once, few or many, or as a class for expanded clones.

d_call: TRBD1; v_call: TRBV12-5; j_call: TRBJ2-7; clone_size: .; cdr3_aa: CASGLVPGQAPVYEQYF; cdr3_nt: TGTGCTAGTGGTTTGGTACCGGGACAGGCCCCCGTCTACGAGCAGTACTTC
d_call: .; v_call: TRBV2; j_call: TRBJ1-5; clone_size: .; cdr3_aa: CASSGRQSNQPQHF; cdr3_nt: TGTGCCAGCAGCGGGAGGCAGAGCAATCAGCCCCAGCATTTT
d_call: .; v_call: TRBV7-2; j_call: TRBJ1-4; clone_size: .; cdr3_aa: CASSPHTGSKGEKLFF; cdr3_nt: TGTGCCAGCAGCCCCCACACAGGGAGTAAGGGCGAAAAACTGTTTTTT
d_call: TRBD1; v_call: TRBV12-5; j_call: TRBJ1-1; clone_size: .; cdr3_aa: CASGLVLGGGTEAFF; cdr3_nt: TGTGCTAGTGGTTTGGTACTAGGGGGCGGCACTGAAGCTTTCTTT
d_call: TRBD1; v_call: TRBV5-1; j_call: TRBJ1-6; clone_size: .; cdr3_aa: CASSLGQGAGNSPLHF; cdr3_nt: TGCGCCAGCAGCTTGGGACAGGGGGCAGGGAATTCACCCCTCCACTTT
d_call: TRBD2; v_call: TRBV5-1; j_call: TRBJ2-3; clone_size: few; cdr3_aa: CASSKSPTLAGGSDTQYF; cdr3_nt: TGCGCCAGCAGCAAGAGTCCTACTCTAGCGGGGGGATCAGATACGCAGTATTTT
d_call: .; v_call: TRBV27; j_call: TRBJ1-1; clone_size: .; cdr3_aa: CASRTGGYAEAFF; cdr3_nt: TGTGCCAGCCGCACGGGGGGGTACGCTGAAGCTTTCTTT
d_call: TRBD1; v_call: TRBV4-2; j_call: TRBJ2-7; clone_size: once; cdr3_aa: CASSRWIGTGPYEQYF; cdr3_nt: TGTGCCAGCAGCCGATGGATCGGGACAGGGCCTTACGAGCAGTACTTC
d_call: .; v_call: TRBV29-1; j_call: TRBJ2-7; clone_size: .; cdr3_aa: CSVERESPHEQYF; cdr3_nt: TGCAGCGTTGAACGGGAGTCGCCTCACGAGCAGTACTTC
d_call: TRBD2; v_call: TRBV7-2; j_call: TRBJ2-7; clone_size: .; cdr3_aa: CASRPGLAGGGEQYF; cdr3_nt: TGTGCCAGCAGGCCCGGACTAGCGGGGGGCGGCGAGCAGTACTTC
d_call: .; v_call: TRBV28; j_call: TRBJ2-7; clone_size: .; cdr3_aa: CASSSTGSYEQYF; cdr3_nt: TGTGCCAGCAGTTCGACTGGGTCCTACGAGCAGTACTTC
d_call: .; v_call: TRBV6-6; j_call: TRBJ2-2; clone_size: .; cdr3_aa: CASSYLTGSTGELFF; cdr3_nt: TGTGCCAGCAGTTACCTGACAGGTTCCACCGGGGAGCTGTTTTTT
d_call: .; v_call: TRBV4-3; j_call: TRBJ1-4; clone_size: few; cdr3_aa: CASSQEQGSGSEKLFF; cdr3_nt: TGCGCCAGCAGCCAAGAACAGGGAAGTGGAAGCGAAAAACTGTTTTTT
d_call: .; v_call: TRBV9; j_call: TRBJ1-2; clone_size: .; cdr3_aa: CASTGEQYGYTF; cdr3_nt: TGTGCCAGCACCGGGGAACAGTATGGCTACACCTTC
d_call: .; v_call: TRBV5-1; j_call: TRBJ1-1; clone_size: .; cdr3_aa: CASSAAGETEAFF; cdr3_nt: TGCGCCAGCAGCGCGGCAGGGGAGACTGAAGCTTTCTTT
d_call: TRBD1; v_call: TRBV5-1; j_call: TRBJ2-1; clone_size: .; cdr3_aa: CASSPGQDYNEQFF; cdr3_nt: TGCGCCAGCAGCCCCGGACAGGACTACAATGAGCAGTTCTTC